These 5 T cell receptor beta chains came from one sample sequenced in a study of cytomegalovirus exposure and HLA in healthy donors. PCR used 60 Vbeta primers and 13 Jbeta primers. Libraries were prepared by immunoSEQ multiplex PCR; TCRdb keeps only in-frame clonotypes and omits some of them. The top ten hold around 1.2% of the sample, which has about 180,000 clones, approximately 82% seen once. The sequencing input was PBMCs. The source of these receptors is a girl aged 2 to 9 in good health and CMV-seropositive.

V usage is TRBV7-3 and J usage is TRBJ2-1, with 8 bases that match TRBD1. The CDR3 runs 20 residues. V was pared by 6 bases and J by 1 base, with 20 bases of the junction left unmatched. Per the germline V gene, CDR1 is SGHTA and CDR2 is FQGTGA. In DNA form, the CDR3 reads TGTGCCAGCAGTCTAAACCCGCAAAACCACCGGGACAGGTCCTACAATGAGCAGTTCTTC. Its translation: CASSLNPQNHRDRSYNEQFF. Together with reference TRBV7-3 and TRBJ2-1, the CDR3 gives the full variable domain: GAGVSQTPSNKVTEKGKYVELRCDPISGHTALYWYRQSLGQGPEFLIYFQGTGAADDSGLPNDRFFAVRPEGSVSTLKIQRTERGDSAVYLCASSLNPQNHRDRSYNEQFFGPGTRLTVL.

The sample holds a few counts of this clone. The genes are TRBV4-1 and TRBJ1-1; D is perhaps TRBD1 (6 bases). Germline lookup yields CDR1 MGHRA and CDR2 YSYEKL. This CDR3 comprises 16 residues. Trimming removed 7 bases from V and 1 base from J, with 19 bases in between. The CDR3 sequence: CASNNRGQRGNTEAFF. The CDR3 region has the DNA TGCGCCAGCAACAATCGCGGACAGCGGGGGAACACTGAAGCTTTCTTT.

The chain carries TRBV6-6 and TRBJ2-3, with D perhaps TRBD2 (6 bases). Germline values: CDR1 MNHNY, CDR2 SVGAGI (reference sequence). Trimming pared 8 bases from V and 5 bases from J, leaving 23 bases between. This CDR3 spans 16 amino acids. CDR3 in amino acids: CASGPGLSQAGDTQYF. The CDR3 nucleotides read TGTGCCAGCGGACCGGGACTCTCACAGGCGGGAGATACGCAGTATTTT.

CDR3 protein: CATSQGFSNQPQHF. The CDR3 nucleotides are TGTGCCACCTCTCAGGGATTCAGCAATCAGCCCCAGCATTTT. V and J are TRBV6-6 and TRBJ1-5; D perhaps matches TRBD1 (5 bases). Germline loops: CDR1 MNHNY, CDR2 SVGAGI (reference sequence). V lost 10 bases and J lost 1, with 14 bases in between. This CDR3 comprises 14 residues.

The chain uses TRBV30 and TRBJ2-3; 9 nucleotides match TRBD1. The CDR3 extends over 15 amino acids. Germline V gene data show CDR1 as GTSNPN and CDR2 as SVGIG (reference sequence). V shed 0 bases, J shed 4 bases, and the junction held 5 bases outside the gene matches. The CDR3 loop reads CAWSVGGQGPDTQYF. CDR3 in DNA: TGTGCCTGGAGTGTAGGGGGACAGGGCCCAGATACGCAGTATTTT. Variable domain in full (rest from reference TRBV30 and TRBJ2-3): SQTIHQWPATLVQPVGSPLSLECTVEGTSNPNLYWYRQAAGRGLQLLFYSVGIGQISSEVPQNLSASRPQDRQFILSSKKLLLSDSGFYLCAWSVGGQGPDTQYFGPGTRLTVL.